The rows below give T cell receptor beta chains drawn from one sample of a study of shared clonotypes between healthy human individuals. Assay: immunoSEQ multiplex PCR; the TCRdb copy retains only in-frame clones and omits some. The table shows more than 2,000,000 clones, with about 92% occurring only once. Sequencing was carried out using naive CD4+ T cells from PBMCs. Receptors originate from a man younger than 30 in good health. Some clones in this sample may be carry-over from other donors' samples. Each CDR3 is given with its conserved first and last residue. A D gene is named only where the DNA matches it firmly. Some rows have no size entry. The others give once, few or many, or a class for an expanded clone.

D gene: NA
clone size: once
V gene: TRBV5-5
J gene: TRBJ2-3
CDR3 DNA: TGTGCCAGCAGCGCAGGGCGTGGAGGCACAGATACGCAGTATTTT
CDR3 protein: CASSAGRGGTDTQYF

D gene: NA
clone size: once
V gene: TRBV27
J gene: TRBJ1-5
CDR3 DNA: TGTGCCACTGCCTGGGGCAGGGGCAGCAATCAGCCCCAGCATTTT
CDR3 protein: CATAWGRGSNQPQHF

D gene: NA
clone size: NA
V gene: TRBV2
J gene: TRBJ1-4
CDR3 DNA: TGTGCCAGCAGTGAGAACACCCTCGGGGAAAAACTGTTTTTT
CDR3 protein: CASSENTLGEKLFF

D gene: TRBD2
clone size: NA
V gene: TRBV5-1
J gene: TRBJ2-7
CDR3 DNA: TGCGCCAGCAGCTTGAATAGCGGGACGTACGAGCAGTACTTC
CDR3 protein: CASSLNSGTYEQYF

D gene: TRBD1
clone size: NA
V gene: TRBV4-3
J gene: TRBJ2-7
CDR3 DNA: TGCGCCAGCAGCGATCCCGGCCAGGGGGCACGGGAGCAGTACTTC
CDR3 protein: CASSDPGQGAREQYF

D gene: NA
clone size: NA
V gene: TRBV11-2
J gene: TRBJ2-3
CDR3 DNA: TGTGCCAGCAGCATATGGGTATATTTGGGCACAGATACGCAGTATTTT
CDR3 protein: CASSIWVYLGTDTQYF

D gene: NA
clone size: few
V gene: TRBV6-5
J gene: TRBJ1-2
CDR3 DNA: TGTGCCAGCACCTCTCCAACTCGTGGCTACACCTTC
CDR3 protein: CASTSPTRGYTF

D gene: NA
clone size: NA
V gene: TRBV5-4
J gene: TRBJ2-1
CDR3 DNA: TGTGCCAGCAGCGTCTTAGCGGATACCTCCTACAATGAGCAGTTCTTC
CDR3 protein: CASSVLADTSYNEQFF

D gene: NA
clone size: NA
V gene: TRBV30
J gene: TRBJ1-2
CDR3 DNA: TGTGCCTGGAGGAGGGGAAGGAACTATGGCTACACCTTC
CDR3 protein: CAWRRGRNYGYTF

D gene: NA
clone size: NA
V gene: TRBV29-1
J gene: TRBJ1-2
CDR3 DNA: TGCAGCGTTGAGGGGGTTGGAAACTATGGCTACACCTTC
CDR3 protein: CSVEGVGNYGYTF

D gene: TRBD1
clone size: NA
V gene: TRBV10-3
J gene: TRBJ1-2
CDR3 DNA: TGTGCCGTCGGGACAGGGGGTGCCCATGGCTACACCTTC
CDR3 protein: CAVGTGGAHGYTF

D gene: NA
clone size: NA
V gene: TRBV4-3
J gene: TRBJ1-1
CDR3 DNA: TGCGCCAGCAGCCAACTGGGTAACACTGAAGCTTTCTTT
CDR3 protein: CASSQLGNTEAFF

D gene: TRBD1
clone size: NA
V gene: TRBV6-5
J gene: TRBJ2-1
CDR3 DNA: TGTGCCAGCAGTTACTTTTTGGGACAGGGGAACAATGAGCAGTTCTTC
CDR3 protein: CASSYFLGQGNNEQFF

D gene: NA
clone size: NA
V gene: TRBV6-1
J gene: TRBJ2-7
CDR3 DNA: TGTGCCAGCAGTGAATTTCTCGTGGCAGTCTACGAGCAGTACTTC
CDR3 protein: CASSEFLVAVYEQYF

D gene: NA
clone size: NA
V gene: TRBV5-1
J gene: TRBJ2-7
CDR3 DNA: TGCGCCAGCAGCCAAACAGGGACGAGCGAGCAGTACTTC
CDR3 protein: CASSQTGTSEQYF

D gene: TRBD2
clone size: NA
V gene: TRBV4-3
J gene: TRBJ2-6
CDR3 DNA: TGCGCCAGCAGCCAGTACGCCGTATCGGGAGGGCCGGGCGGGGCCAACGTCCTGACTTTC
CDR3 protein: CASSQYAVSGGPGGANVLTF

D gene: NA
clone size: NA
V gene: TRBV11-2
J gene: TRBJ1-2
CDR3 DNA: TGTGCCAGCAGCCCTACTAGGGTCTTCTATGGCTACACCTTC
CDR3 protein: CASSPTRVFYGYTF

D gene: NA
clone size: NA
V gene: TRBV2
J gene: TRBJ2-5
CDR3 DNA: TGTGCCAGCAGTGGGGAAGGGTTGGAGACCCAGTACTTC
CDR3 protein: CASSGEGLETQYF

D gene: TRBD2
clone size: NA
V gene: TRBV6-6
J gene: TRBJ2-5
CDR3 DNA: TGTGCCAGCAGCCAGGGAGGGCAAGAGACCCAGTACTTC
CDR3 protein: CASSQGGQETQYF

D gene: NA
clone size: NA
V gene: TRBV28
J gene: TRBJ2-7
CDR3 DNA: NA
CDR3 protein: CASSTSLAYEQYF

D gene: NA
clone size: NA
V gene: TRBV11-3
J gene: TRBJ1-1
CDR3 DNA: TGTGCCAGCGCCCGTGGGGGCTACAACACTGAAGCTTTCTTT
CDR3 protein: CASARGGYNTEAFF

D gene: TRBD1
clone size: NA
V gene: TRBV6-1
J gene: TRBJ1-1
CDR3 DNA: TGTGCCAGCAGTGAAAGGGCCGGGAGGACAGGGGTCGACACTGAAGCTTTCTTT
CDR3 protein: CASSERAGRTGVDTEAFF

D gene: TRBD1
clone size: NA
V gene: TRBV9
J gene: TRBJ1-4
CDR3 DNA: TGTGCCAGCAGCGTCCTGACAGGGCCTAATGAAAAACTGTTTTTT
CDR3 protein: CASSVLTGPNEKLFF

D gene: NA
clone size: NA
V gene: TRBV21-1
J gene: TRBJ1-2
CDR3 DNA: TGTGCCAGCAGCAAAATTCATTCGGGCAGTAACTATGGCTACACCTTC
CDR3 protein: CASSKIHSGSNYGYTF

D gene: NA
clone size: NA
V gene: TRBV14
J gene: TRBJ2-5
CDR3 DNA: TGTGCCAGCAGCCAAGATTTAGGGCATCCTACAAACTTC
CDR3 protein: CASSQDLGHPTNF

D gene: NA
clone size: NA
V gene: TRBV10-1
J gene: TRBJ2-7
CDR3 DNA: TGCGCCAGCTCTGGAGAACTCCTGGGGGAGCAGTACTTC
CDR3 protein: CASSGELLGEQYF

D gene: TRBD2
clone size: NA
V gene: TRBV5-1
J gene: TRBJ2-4
CDR3 DNA: TGCGCCAGCAGCGCCCCGACTAGCGGGAGGTCCTCCGGAAACATTCAGTACTTC
CDR3 protein: CASSAPTSGRSSGNIQYF

D gene: TRBD2
clone size: once
V gene: TRBV13
J gene: TRBJ2-7
CDR3 DNA: TGTGCCAGCAGCTCTAATACCCGACTAGCCCAGGTCTCCGAGCAGTACTTC
CDR3 protein: CASSSNTRLAQVSEQYF

D gene: NA
clone size: once
V gene: TRBV28
J gene: TRBJ2-7
CDR3 DNA: TGTGCCAGCTCTATAGGGCCACCGGTCTACGAGCAGTACTTC
CDR3 protein: CASSIGPPVYEQYF

D gene: NA
clone size: NA
V gene: TRBV18
J gene: TRBJ2-7
CDR3 DNA: TGTGCCAGCTCGGTTAACACCGGGACGCACCCCTACGAGCAGTACTTC
CDR3 protein: CASSVNTGTHPYEQYF

D gene: NA
clone size: NA
V gene: TRBV28
J gene: TRBJ1-6
CDR3 DNA: TGTGCCAGCAGTCCCCGGAGGGGCTCTGGGAATTCACCCCTCCACTTT
CDR3 protein: CASSPRRGSGNSPLHF

D gene: NA
clone size: NA
V gene: TRBV19
J gene: TRBJ2-2
CDR3 DNA: TGTGCCAGTAGTATAGGAGGCAGGGGGGTCGGGGAGCTGTTTTTT
CDR3 protein: CASSIGGRGVGELFF

D gene: NA
clone size: NA
V gene: TRBV5-1
J gene: TRBJ2-7
CDR3 DNA: TGCGCCAGCAGCGAACCTGGTGGGTCCTACGAGCAGTACTTC
CDR3 protein: CASSEPGGSYEQYF

D gene: NA
clone size: NA
V gene: TRBV7-9
J gene: TRBJ1-2
CDR3 DNA: TGTGCCAGCAGCTTAGCCCCGGACGCCTCGAGGAGAGTATATGGCTACACCTTC
CDR3 protein: CASSLAPDASRRVYGYTF

D gene: TRBD1
clone size: NA
V gene: TRBV2
J gene: TRBJ1-5
CDR3 DNA: TGTGCCAGCAGTGGTATTTCGGGGACAGGCCGGGATAGCAATCAGCCCCAGCATTTT
CDR3 protein: CASSGISGTGRDSNQPQHF

D gene: TRBD1
clone size: NA
V gene: TRBV4-1
J gene: TRBJ2-7
CDR3 DNA: TGCGCCAGCAGCCAACCCCCGACAGGGGTCTACGAGCAGTACTTC
CDR3 protein: CASSQPPTGVYEQYF

D gene: TRBD1
clone size: once
V gene: TRBV4-2
J gene: TRBJ1-1
CDR3 DNA: TGTGCCAGCAGCCCCGGGACAGGCCGGGCCCTGAACACTGAAGCTTTCTTT
CDR3 protein: CASSPGTGRALNTEAFF

D gene: NA
clone size: NA
V gene: TRBV5-4
J gene: TRBJ2-1
CDR3 DNA: TGTGCCAGCAGCTTGACTTCCTACAATGAGCAGTTCTTC
CDR3 protein: CASSLTSYNEQFF

D gene: NA
clone size: NA
V gene: TRBV27
J gene: TRBJ2-1
CDR3 DNA: TGTGCCAGCAGTTTACGGCGAGGAGGGGTGTATGAGCAGTTCTTC
CDR3 protein: CASSLRRGGVYEQFF

D gene: NA
clone size: NA
V gene: TRBV18
J gene: TRBJ2-5
CDR3 DNA: TGTGCCAGCTCACCTGGACAGAGGGTGGGAGAGACCCAGTACTTC
CDR3 protein: CASSPGQRVGETQYF

D gene: NA
clone size: once
V gene: TRBV6-1
J gene: TRBJ1-1
CDR3 DNA: TGTGCCAGCAGTGTGTCCGTTATGTCTGAAGCTTTCTTT
CDR3 protein: CASSVSVMSEAFF

D gene: NA
clone size: NA
V gene: TRBV5-1
J gene: TRBJ2-5
CDR3 DNA: TGCGCCAGCAGCTCTCGGAGCATACCCCAAGAGACCCAGTACTTC
CDR3 protein: CASSSRSIPQETQYF

D gene: NA
clone size: NA
V gene: TRBV7-9
J gene: TRBJ1-5
CDR3 DNA: TGTGCCAGCAGCTTAGACATACAGCCCCAGCATTTT
CDR3 protein: CASSLDIQPQHF

D gene: TRBD1
clone size: NA
V gene: TRBV12-5
J gene: TRBJ1-2
CDR3 DNA: TGTGCTAGTGGCACGACAGGGAACTATGGCTACACCTTC
CDR3 protein: CASGTTGNYGYTF

D gene: NA
clone size: NA
V gene: TRBV9
J gene: TRBJ2-2
CDR3 DNA: TGTGCCAGCAGCGTAGACCAGGGGAACACCGGGGAGCTGTTTTTT
CDR3 protein: CASSVDQGNTGELFF

D gene: TRBD2
clone size: once
V gene: TRBV10-3
J gene: TRBJ2-3
CDR3 DNA: TGTGCCGCGGCGGGGGAACGAGATACGCAGTATTTT
CDR3 protein: CAAAGERDTQYF

D gene: NA
clone size: NA
V gene: TRBV19
J gene: TRBJ1-5
CDR3 DNA: TGTGCCAGTAGTATCTCAAGGGGGGCCTATCAGCCCCAGCATTTT
CDR3 protein: CASSISRGAYQPQHF

D gene: TRBD2
clone size: NA
V gene: TRBV28
J gene: TRBJ2-3
CDR3 DNA: TGTGCCAGCAGTCCCCCCTGGGGTAGCGGGGGCACAGATACGCAGTATTTT
CDR3 protein: CASSPPWGSGGTDTQYF